The clone carrying this T cell receptor beta chain was seen more than once but under ten times. Its antigen is currently unknown. Researchers used the Oncomine TCR Beta short-read assay to sequence DNA from cultured CD4+ T cells. TCRdb passed the PCR reads through MiXCR, listing each CDR3 protein once. The sample records under 25,000 distinct CDR3 sequences, 45% to 50% being singletons. The sample is drawn from a study of vaccination and CD4 T cells after COVID-19. Across the whole study: Spike peptides, overlapping and drawn from SARS-CoV-2, HCoV-NL63, HCoV-OC43 and HCoV-229E, were used to stimulate cells.

Study-level points and caveats: Reactive clonotype counts went from median 21 after infection to some 40 after vaccination, nonsignificantly. Looking at convalescent patients, a median roughly 83% of reactive clones were present only post-vaccination.

Treatment noted: roughly 10-day PBMC culture with coronavirus spike peptide pools or control peptides (ViraFEST assay). Cell culture was performed with roughly 1.8 million PBMCs per well in the presence of 8.5 to 10 IU/ml IL-2 and 9.5 to 10 ug/ml peptide pools. The sample was cultured CD4+ T cells from blood. The TCR comes from a human donor with COVID-19.

CDR3 DNA: TGTGCCAGCAGTCCCAAGGACAGGGGGCGGTATCAGCCCCAGCATTTT. It specifies CASSPKDRGRYQPQHF. The V call is TRBV12-3 or TRBV12-4, the J call TRBJ1-5, with 11 bases matching TRBD1. J lost 5 bases, V lost 5 bases, and 8 bases had no gene match. The CDR3 consists of 16 residues.